What follows are 21 T cell receptor beta chains derived from one specimen sequenced in a study of CD8+ T cells in alopecia areata. Treatment in this sample: oral pan-JAK inhibitor, 5-10 mg twice daily. Sequencing relied on a cDNA template that was reverse transcribed from extracted RNA. Assay: immunoSEQ multiplex PCR; the TCRdb copy retains only in-frame clones and omits some. The sample has 35,000 to 45,000 clones, roughly 92% seen once. Sequences were derived from CD8+ T cells sorted from blood, sampled at week 24, from a patient treated with tofacitinib. The source of these receptors is a human donor with alopecia areata.

The V call is TRBV5-4, the J call TRBJ2-4; 7 nucleotides match TRBD1. V lost 5 bases and J lost 1; bases outside the gene matches: 6. Germline V CDR1 and CDR2: SGHNT, YYREEE (reference sequence). There are 15 residues in the CDR3. In DNA, the CDR3 is TGTGCCAGCAGTTACACAGGGGAGGCCAAAAACATTCAGTACTTC. Its protein is CASSYTGEAKNIQYF.

The chain carries TRBV15 and TRBJ2-1, with D perhaps given as TRBD1 or TRBD2 (5 bases each). The CDR3 is 14 amino acids. CDR1 and CDR2 from the germline V gene are LNHNV and YYDKDF (reference sequence). Trimming stripped 1 base from V and 4 bases from J, with 8 bases between. The CDR3 is CATSRAGGYNEQFF. In DNA form, the CDR3 reads TGTGCCACCAGCAGAGCTGGGGGATACAATGAGCAGTTCTTC.

The chain is built from TRBV21-1 and TRBJ1-3. TRBV21-1 is classified as a pseudogene. The CDR3 sequence is 11 residues long. CDR3 DNA sequence: TGTGCTGCACGCTCTGGAAACACCATATATTTT. Translated, it gives CAARSGNTIYF.

The V and J genes are TRBV28 and TRBJ1-5; no firm D call. The CDR3 loop spans 16 amino acids. Deletions cut 3 bases from V and 1 base from J, with 13 bases between. Germline V lookup: CDR1 MDHEN, CDR2 SYDVKM. As DNA, the CDR3 is TGTGCCAGCAGTTTTTTGGCCGAAGCAAGCAATCAGCCCCAGCATTTT. It yields the protein CASSFLAEASNQPQHF.

The chain uses TRBV29-1 and TRBJ2-3, with D possibly matching TRBD2 (5 bases). CDR1 SQVTM and CDR2 ANQGSEA come from the germline V gene. The length of the CDR3 is 14 residues. The V gene lost 6 bases and the J gene lost 1 base, with 14 bases spanning the gap. The CDR3 protein is CSVEDFFRTDTQYF. The CDR3, as DNA: TGCAGCGTGGAGGACTTTTTTCGCACAGATACGCAGTATTTT.

J is TRBJ2-1 and V is TRBV7-2; the match to TRBD2 covers 10 bases. Per germline, CDR1 SGHTA and CDR2 FQGNSA. The CDR3 has 16 amino acids. After removal of 3 bases from V and 4 bases from J, the junction contained 6 bases not matched to a gene. The CDR3 DNA follows: TGTGCCAGCAGCTTGGCCTTAGCGGGGGGATACAATGAGCAGTTCTTC. Its translation: CASSLALAGGYNEQFF.

The rearrangement joins TRBV10-2 to TRBJ2-7; TRBD1 is a possible D gene (5 bases). This CDR3 has 15 amino acids. Deletions cut 6 bases from V and 1 base from J, with 16 bases between. Germline V gene data show CDR1 as WSHSY and CDR2 as SAAADI. Written as DNA, the CDR3 is TGCGCCAGCAGCCCTATGGGGCGTTCTTCCTACGAGCAGTACTTC. It yields the protein CASSPMGRSSYEQYF.

This rearrangement joins TRBV10-2 to TRBJ2-3; 8 bases line up with TRBD2. V shed 6 bases, J shed 5 bases, and the junction held 4 bases outside the gene matches. Germline CDR1 reads WSHSY; CDR2 reads SAAADI. The CDR3 sequence is 13 residues long. The CDR3 loop reads CASRSGGLDTQYF. Written as DNA, the CDR3 is TGCGCCAGCAGGTCGGGGGGGCTAGATACGCAGTATTTT.

The chain has TRBV6-4 and TRBJ2-3, with 10 positions matching TRBD2. Germline V gene sequence: CDR1 MRHNA, CDR2 SNTAGT. Unmatched junction bases numbered 6, after V lost 3 bases and J lost 0 bases. This CDR3 contains 17 residues. CDR3 nucleotide sequence: TGTGCCAGCAGTGAACTAGCGGGGCAGGCTAGCACAGATACGCAGTATTTT. This gives the protein CASSELAGQASTDTQYF.

The chain is built from TRBV27 and TRBJ2-7, with 9 positions matching TRBD1. CDR1 is MNHEY, CDR2 SMNVEV, per germline (reference sequence). J was trimmed by 4 bases and V by 3 bases; bases with no gene match: 4. The CDR3 has 14 residues. CDR3 region: CASSFGGQGYEQYF. CDR3 nucleotide sequence: TGTGCCAGCAGTTTTGGGGGACAGGGATACGAGCAGTACTTC.

This chain links TRBV13 with TRBJ2-5; D is undetermined. Germline assignment: CDR1 PRHDT and CDR2 FYEKMQ (reference sequence). V shed 4 bases and J shed 0 bases, with 12 bases lying between them. The CDR3 length is 15 residues. As DNA, the CDR3 is TGTGCCAGCAGCTCCCCGTTGGGGTACCAAGAGACCCAGTACTTC. Protein: CASSSPLGYQETQYF.

The rearrangement joins TRBV7-6 to TRBJ2-3; no firm D call. This CDR3 has 16 residues. Trimming cost V 2 bases and J 0 bases, with 12 bases left between them. Germline lookup yields CDR1 SGHVS and CDR2 FNYEAQ. CDR3 sequence (DNA): TGTGCCAGCAGCTTATGGACCGGAACCAGCACAGATACGCAGTATTTT. Translation gives CASSLWTGTSTDTQYF.

The chain employs TRBV28 and TRBJ2-5; 10 nucleotides line up with TRBD1. The CDR3 has 16 residues. Germline V lookup: CDR1 MDHEN, CDR2 SYDVKM. The V and J ends lost 7 bases and 5 bases, in that order; junction bases with no gene match: 13. The chain's CDR3 is CASTISLGTGAETQYF. CDR3 DNA sequence: TGTGCCAGCACTATTTCCCTCGGGACAGGGGCCGAGACCCAGTACTTC.

The rearrangement uses TRBV30 and TRBJ1-4, with 8 bases matching TRBD1. V lost 1 base and J lost 7; bases outside the gene matches: 8. CDR3 length: 15 amino acids. Germline V gene lookup returns CDR1 GTSNPN and CDR2 SVGIG (reference sequence). CDR3 residues: CAWSDHGQGSEKLFF. The CDR3, as DNA: TGTGCCTGGAGTGATCACGGACAGGGCAGTGAAAAACTGTTTTTT.

This chain connects TRBV4-1 to TRBJ2-2, with TRBD1 matching over 7 bases. The CDR3 runs to 17 residues. CDR1 MGHRA and CDR2 YSYEKL come from the germline V gene. Trimming removed 0 bases from V and 4 bases from J; junction bases left unmatched: 8. The DNA for the CDR3 is TGCGCCAGCAGCCAAGATGGCACAGGGGCCCTCACCGGGGAGCTGTTTTTT. Its protein is CASSQDGTGALTGELFF.

The CDR3 coding sequence is TGCAGCCCTTCTTCAGACAGGAATCCCTACGAGCAGTACTTC. As protein: CSPSSDRNPYEQYF. The chain carries TRBV29-1 and TRBJ2-7; the D gene is possibly TRBD1 (6 bases). The CDR3 is made up of 14 amino acids. Germline CDR1 and CDR2: SQVTM and ANQGSEA. V gave up 8 bases and J gave up 2 bases, with 19 bases separating them.

J is TRBJ2-5 and V is TRBV2; TRBD1 aligns across 9 bases. Germline CDR1 reads SNHLY; CDR2 reads FYNNEI. The CDR3 is 15 residues long. V lost 2 bases and J lost 5; bases outside the gene matches: 6. This CDR3 reads CASSERDRAEETQYF. DNA of the CDR3: TGTGCCAGCAGTGAAAGGGACAGGGCGGAGGAGACCCAGTACTTC.

This rearrangement joins TRBV28 to TRBJ2-7, with D unclear. V lost 3 bases, J lost 0 bases, and 15 bases lay in between. The CDR3 loop spans 16 amino acids. From germline, CDR1 is MDHEN and CDR2 SYDVKM. CDR3 sequence: CASSFTSTTLSYEQYF. CDR3 sequence (DNA): TGTGCCAGCAGTTTTACTTCGACCACCCTCTCCTACGAGCAGTACTTC.

The chain is built from TRBV27 and TRBJ2-1; D is unclear. CDR3 length: 14 amino acids. Germline lookup yields CDR1 MNHEY and CDR2 SMNVEV (reference sequence). V was trimmed by 5 bases and J by 2 bases, leaving 10 bases between them. The CDR3 here is CASSPSGPYNEQFF. The CDR3 region has the DNA TGTGCCAGCAGTCCTTCGGGCCCCTACAATGAGCAGTTCTTC.

CDR3 amino acids: CASSRVTSGEQETQYF. CDR3 nucleotides: TGTGCCAGCAGTCGGGTAACTAGCGGAGAACAAGAGACCCAGTACTTC. This chain connects TRBV7-2 to TRBJ2-5; 8 bases align to TRBD2. Germline values: CDR1 SGHTA, CDR2 FQGNSA. The V and J ends lost 6 bases and 2 bases, in that order; junction bases with no gene match: 11. The CDR3 is 16 residues long.

The chain uses TRBV29-1 and TRBJ2-7, with a weak D call TRBD1 (7 bases). The germline CDR1 and CDR2 sequences are SQVTM and ANQGSEA. V lost 0 bases and J lost 4, with 16 bases in between. The CDR3 is 15 amino acids. For the CDR3, the DNA is TGCAGCGTTGAAGAAGGCGGAGGGGGCGAGTACGAGCAGTACTTC. Translation gives CSVEEGGGGEYEQYF.